Below are 21 T cell receptor beta chains sequenced from a single sample in a study of CD8+CD57+ T cells in acquired aplastic anemia (dated by TCRdb to 2017 to 2018). TCRdb lists the instrument as Illumina HiSeq 2000. Profiling of TCR beta VDJ combinations and CDR3 sequences used genomic DNA as the template. TCRdb itself trimmed the public reads at Q25 with fastp, ran MiXCR and retained productive beta chains. Duplicate CDR3 protein sequences are folded into a single record with the most common DNA and genes. The sample yields approximately 270,000 distinct CDR3 sequences; approximately 56% were counted once. The ten most abundant clones make up 8% of the sample. Sequenced: sorted CD4+, CD8+, or CD8+CD57+ T cells (not recorded which) from PBMCs. These TCRs come from a human donor with severe aplastic anemia or a healthy control (not recorded which).

V is TRBV7-2 and J is TRBJ2-5; 7 bases match TRBD2. Trimming at V came to 6 bases and at J to 4 bases, leaving 5 bases not matched to a gene. The germline gives CDR1 SGHTA, CDR2 FQGNSA. This CDR3 has 13 residues. CDR3 protein: CASRGGEGETQYF. The CDR3 DNA sequence: TGTGCCAGCAGGGGGGGGGAAGGAGAGACCCAGTACTTC.

The gene calls are TRBV6-5 and TRBJ1-2; no definite D call. The germline V gene has CDR1 MNHEY and CDR2 SVGAGI. The CDR3 is 13 residues long. The V end was cut by 2 bases, the J end by 8 bases, with 12 bases between. The CDR3 bases are TGTGCCAGCAGTTACGGAGGGCGCTACGGCTACACCTTC. The encoded protein is CASSYGGRYGYTF.

The gene calls are TRBV29-1 and TRBJ2-1; a weak D match, TRBD1 (6 bases). This CDR3 has 12 amino acids. CDR1 and CDR2 from the germline V gene are SQVTM and ANQGSEA. Trimming stripped 6 bases from V and 5 bases from J, with 11 bases between. CDR3 coding DNA: TGCAGCGTCCAAAGGGGGAACAATGAGCAGTTCTTC. This encodes CSVQRGNNEQFF.

The V and J genes are TRBV2 and TRBJ1-4; unclear D gene. The CDR3 consists of 10 residues. Trimming took 6 bases from V and 7 from J, leaving 3 bases between them. From germline, CDR1 is SNHLY and CDR2 FYNNEI. CDR3 region: CASRSEKLFF. In DNA, the CDR3 is TGTGCCAGCAGAAGTGAAAAACTGTTTTTT.

The rearrangement links TRBV20-1 to TRBJ2-5; D possibly matches TRBD1 or TRBD2 (5 bases each). CDR1 is DFQATT and CDR2 is SNEGSKA in the germline V gene (reference sequence). V was pared by 0 bases and J by 2 bases, with 7 bases between. The CDR3 spans 13 residues. The DNA for the CDR3 is TGCAGTGCTAGAGAGGGGGTTCAAGAGACCCAGTACTTC. Translation: CSAREGVQETQYF.

This clonotype has only one observation. The rearrangement links TRBV20-1 to TRBJ2-1; TRBD2 matches at 7 bases. V lost 3 bases and J lost 10; bases outside the gene matches: 18. The CDR3 runs 16 residues. Per the germline V gene, CDR1 is DFQATT and CDR2 is SNEGSKA (reference sequence). The CDR3 DNA is TGCAGTGCTAGCATCATAGCGGGCCCCGTTTCGGAGGAGCAGTTCTTC. Protein product: CSASIIAGPVSEEQFF.

This clonotype was observed many times. The genes are TRBV7-3 and TRBJ2-3; TRBD2 might be the D (7 bases). The CDR3 is 13 amino acids. In germline, CDR1 is SGHTA, CDR2 FQGTGA. V lost 2 bases to trimming and J lost 6 bases, with 9 bases between them. CDR3 in amino acids: CASSLAGADTQYF. For the CDR3, the DNA is TGTGCCAGCAGCTTAGCGGGGGCGGATACGCAGTATTTT.

V gene TRBV19 combines with J gene TRBJ1-2; 7 bases match TRBD1. The V and J ends lost 10 bases and 11 bases, in that order; junction bases with no gene match: 10. Germline V gives CDR1 LNHDA, CDR2 SQIVND (reference sequence). CDR3 size: 11 residues. Here the CDR3 DNA reads TGTGCCACCTACAGGGGATTTTTGTACACCTTC. Amino acid sequence: CATYRGFLYTF.

In this sample, this clonotype turned up many times. V gene TRBV11-2 combines with J gene TRBJ1-5; a possible D gene is TRBD1 (5 bases). The CDR3 is 15 amino acids. Germline CDR1 reads SGHAT; CDR2 reads FQNNGV. V lost 4 bases and J lost 6, with 16 bases in between. Written as DNA, the CDR3 is TGTGCCAGCAGCTACGGGCTCCCTGGGGGTCAGCCCCAGCATTTT. The encoded protein is CASSYGLPGGQPQHF.

The chain is built from TRBV6-5 and TRBJ1-2; no reliable D call. CDR1 is MNHEY, CDR2 SVGAGI, per germline. The CDR3 extends over 15 amino acids. Deletions cut 0 bases from V and 8 bases from J, with 16 bases between. CDR3 sequence (DNA): TGTGCCAGCAGTTACTCCCGGGCCTCTAAAGGAGGCTACACCTTC. Encoded protein: CASSYSRASKGGYTF.

This chain connects TRBV7-2 to TRBJ2-3, with D hard to call. The CDR3 has 11 amino acids. Germline V gene sequence: CDR1 SGHTA, CDR2 FQGNSA. Trimming took off 3 bases at V and 11 bases at J, with 9 bases between the two ends. CDR3 sequence reads: CASSLLNEQYF. As DNA, the CDR3 is TGTGCCAGCAGCTTGCTAAATGAGCAGTATTTT.

This clonotype came up many times. The gene calls are TRBV28 and TRBJ1-1; possible D gene TRBD1, 5 bases. Trimming removed 5 bases from V and 1 base from J, with 11 bases in between. Looked up from germline, CDR1 is MDHEN and CDR2 is SYDVKM. This CDR3 comprises 14 residues. CDR3 nucleotide sequence: TGTGCCAGCAGTAGCGGGGGGGAGAACACTGAAGCTTTCTTT. It encodes CASSSGGENTEAFF. Drawing the rest from reference TRBV28 and TRBJ1-1, the complete variable domain is DVKVTQSSRYLVKRTGEKVFLECVQDMDHENMFWYRQDPGLGLRLIYFSYDVKMKEKGDIPEGYSVSREKKERFSLILESASTNQTSMYLCASSSGGENTEAFFGQGTRLTVV.

The DNA of the CDR3 is TGTGCCAGCACCCGTTGGGGGGCCTACGAGCAGTACTTC. It is translated as CASTRWGAYEQYF. The J gene is TRBJ2-7, the V gene TRBV5-4; maybe TRBD2 (6 bases). The length of the CDR3 is 13 residues. The V end lost 6 bases, the J end lost 2 bases, and 12 bases lay between the germline ends. Looked up from germline, CDR1 is SGHNT and CDR2 is YYREEE (reference sequence).

This clonotype was seen a few times. The chain has TRBV20-1 and TRBJ2-3; a weak D match, TRBD2 (6 bases). The CDR3 consists of 18 residues. From germline, CDR1 is DFQATT and CDR2 SNEGSKA (reference sequence). V was pared by 0 bases and J by 2 bases, with 21 bases between. For the CDR3, the DNA is TGCAGTGCTAGAGAAGATGAGTGGTCGGAGGGGTACACAGATACGCAGTATTTT. Translating gives CSAREDEWSEGYTDTQYF.

The CDR3 spells CASSRGGGGEKLFF. CDR3 DNA sequence: TGTGCCAGCAGTCGAGGCGGTGGGGGGGAAAAACTGTTTTTT. The chain combines TRBV2 with TRBJ1-4, with a tentative D call TRBD1 (5 bases). Germline-derived CDR1 and CDR2 are SNHLY and FYNNEI. V lost 5 bases, J lost 8 bases, and 15 bases lay in between. This CDR3 is built from 14 residues.

This rearrangement joins TRBV5-4 to TRBJ2-1, with D tentatively TRBD2 (5 bases). Per the germline V gene, CDR1 is SGHNT and CDR2 is YYREEE (reference sequence). Trimming took 4 bases from V and 6 from J, leaving 11 bases between them. This CDR3 spans 13 amino acids. Written as DNA, the CDR3 is TGTGCCAGCAGCCCTCTAGCCCGCAATGAGCAGTTCTTC. Protein sequence: CASSPLARNEQFF.

The rearrangement links TRBV2 to TRBJ1-5; a possible D gene is TRBD1 (5 bases). The V and J ends lost 5 bases and 7 bases respectively, with 12 bases between them. Looked up from germline, CDR1 is SNHLY and CDR2 is FYNNEI. This CDR3 has 13 amino acids. In nucleotides, the CDR3 is TGTGCCAGCAGTTTGGGGGAGGGACAGCCCCAGCATTTT. This encodes CASSLGEGQPQHF.

This clonotype was observed many times. V usage is TRBV3-1 and J usage is TRBJ1-1; D uncertain. CDR3 length: 13 amino acids. Germline CDR1 reads LGHDT; CDR2 reads YNNKEL (reference sequence). V gave up 2 bases and J gave up 2 bases, with 6 bases separating them. The CDR3 here is CASSQTGNTEAFF. DNA of the CDR3: TGTGCCAGCAGCCAAACGGGAAACACTGAAGCTTTCTTT. Full variable domain (rest looked up from reference TRBV3-1 and TRBJ1-1): DTAVSQTPKYLVTQMGNDKSIKCEQNLGHDTMYWYKQDSKKFLKIMFSYNNKELIINETVPNRFSPKSPDKAHLNLHINSLELGDSAVYFCASSQTGNTEAFFGQGTRLTVV.

This clonotype was recorded at least ten times. The CDR3 loop is CASSRTGASEAFF. The CDR3 nucleotides read TGTGCCAGCAGCAGGACAGGGGCCTCCGAAGCTTTCTTT. The chain is built from TRBV6-1 and TRBJ1-1; 9 bases line up with TRBD1. Germline lookup yields CDR1 MNHNS and CDR2 SASEGT. The CDR3 loop spans 13 amino acids. V shed 6 bases, J shed 8 bases, and the junction held 7 bases outside the gene matches.

V gene TRBV9 combines with J gene TRBJ2-3; D is tentatively TRBD1 or TRBD2 (6 bases each). The V end lost 5 bases, the J end lost 5 bases, and 18 bases lay between the germline ends. The V gene's germline CDR1 is SGDLS and CDR2 YYNGEE. This CDR3 has 15 amino acids. CDR3 coding DNA: TGTGCCAGCAGTAGGGGGTTGTCCGGGGGAGATACGCAGTATTTT. Protein: CASSRGLSGGDTQYF.

This clonotype was observed many times. The chain links TRBV30 to TRBJ1-4, with unresolved D. Germline V lookup: CDR1 GTSNPN, CDR2 SVGIG (reference sequence). The CDR3 totals 12 residues. V shed 6 bases and J shed 8 bases, with 13 bases lying between them. This chain's CDR3 is CACDGRREKLFF. CDR3 coding DNA: TGTGCCTGCGACGGACGTCGGGAAAAACTGTTTTTT.